This T cell receptor (beta chain) was found in a study of cytomegalovirus exposure and HLA in healthy donors. Study-wide results and limits: The listing of roughly 160 TCR beta chains classed them as cytomegalovirus-associated. Analyses of presence and absence presupposed an approximately uniform sequencing depth across donors.

The study ran its PCR with 60 Vbeta and 13 Jbeta primers. Assay used: immunoSEQ multiplex PCR; TCRdb lists only in-frame clones, some missing. The table has 150,000 to 200,000 clones, about 70% seen once. About this clone: Antigen: not known.

This CDR3 contains 16 residues. Germline V gives CDR1 SGHTS, CDR2 YDEGEE. V trimming: 4 bases; J trimming: 7 bases; junction bases outside the gene matches: 14. The sequencing sample was made of PBMCs. The V and J genes are TRBV5-8 and TRBJ1-1, with TRBD1 matching over 9 bases. The receptor was isolated from a young woman in good health and CMV-seronegative. The DNA for the CDR3 is TGTGCCAGCAGCACGGGACAGGGACGGACCCCGGATGAAGCTTTCTTT. This codes for CASSTGQGRTPDEAFF.